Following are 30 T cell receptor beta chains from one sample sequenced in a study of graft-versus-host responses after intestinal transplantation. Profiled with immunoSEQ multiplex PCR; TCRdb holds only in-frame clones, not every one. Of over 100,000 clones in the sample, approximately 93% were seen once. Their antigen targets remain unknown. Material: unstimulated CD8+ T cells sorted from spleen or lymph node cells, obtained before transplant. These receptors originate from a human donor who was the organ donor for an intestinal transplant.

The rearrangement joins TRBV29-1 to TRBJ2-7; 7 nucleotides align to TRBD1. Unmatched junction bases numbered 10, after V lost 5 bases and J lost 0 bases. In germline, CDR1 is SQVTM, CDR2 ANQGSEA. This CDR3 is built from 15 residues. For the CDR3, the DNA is TGCAGCGTTACCAAAGCGAACAGGGGCTCCTACGAGCAGTACTTC. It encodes CSVTKANRGSYEQYF.

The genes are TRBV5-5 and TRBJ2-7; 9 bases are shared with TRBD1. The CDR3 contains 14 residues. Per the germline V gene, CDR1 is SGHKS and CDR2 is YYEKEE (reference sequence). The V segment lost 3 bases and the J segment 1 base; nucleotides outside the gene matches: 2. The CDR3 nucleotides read TGTGCCAGCAGCTACGGGACAGGGTCCTACGAGCAGTACTTC. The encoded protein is CASSYGTGSYEQYF.

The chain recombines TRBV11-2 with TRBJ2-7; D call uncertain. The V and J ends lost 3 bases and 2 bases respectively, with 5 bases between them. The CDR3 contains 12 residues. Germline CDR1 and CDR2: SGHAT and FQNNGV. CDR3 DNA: TGTGCCAGCAGCTTCGCTACCTACGAGCAGTACTTC. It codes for CASSFATYEQYF.

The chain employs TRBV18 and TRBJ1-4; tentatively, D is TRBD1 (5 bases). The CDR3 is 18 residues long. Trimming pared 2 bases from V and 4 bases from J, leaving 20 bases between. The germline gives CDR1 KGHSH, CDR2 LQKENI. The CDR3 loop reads CASSPYTKPGRLNEKLFF. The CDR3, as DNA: TGTGCCAGCTCACCATATACAAAACCGGGACGGCTTAATGAAAAACTGTTTTTT.

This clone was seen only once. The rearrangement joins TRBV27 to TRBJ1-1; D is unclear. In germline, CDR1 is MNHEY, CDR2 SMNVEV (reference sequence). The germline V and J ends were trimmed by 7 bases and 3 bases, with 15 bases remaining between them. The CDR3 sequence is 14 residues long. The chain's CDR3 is CASTPLGGDTEAFF. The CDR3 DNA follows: TGTGCCAGCACCCCCCTCGGTGGGGACACTGAAGCTTTCTTT.

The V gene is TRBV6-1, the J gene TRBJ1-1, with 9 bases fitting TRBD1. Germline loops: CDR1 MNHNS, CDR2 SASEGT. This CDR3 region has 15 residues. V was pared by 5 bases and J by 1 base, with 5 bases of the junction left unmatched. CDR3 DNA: TGTGCCAGCAGTTGGGACAGGGCGGGGAACACTGAAGCTTTCTTT. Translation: CASSWDRAGNTEAFF.

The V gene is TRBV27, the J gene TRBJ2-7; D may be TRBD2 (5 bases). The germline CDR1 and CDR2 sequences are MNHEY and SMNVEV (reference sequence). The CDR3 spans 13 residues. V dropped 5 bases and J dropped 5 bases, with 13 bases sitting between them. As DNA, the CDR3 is TGTGCCAGCAGTGTCACCGGGGTAAACGAGCAGTACTTC. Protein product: CASSVTGVNEQYF.

The CDR3 sequence: CAWSYSRFNEKLFF. For the CDR3, the DNA is TGTGCCTGGAGTTACTCGAGGTTCAACGAAAAACTGTTTTTT. The V gene is TRBV30, the J gene TRBJ1-4; D unclear. V was shortened by 2 bases and J by 8 bases, with 15 bases between the two germline ends. The CDR3 is 14 amino acids. From germline, CDR1 is GTSNPN and CDR2 SVGIG (reference sequence).

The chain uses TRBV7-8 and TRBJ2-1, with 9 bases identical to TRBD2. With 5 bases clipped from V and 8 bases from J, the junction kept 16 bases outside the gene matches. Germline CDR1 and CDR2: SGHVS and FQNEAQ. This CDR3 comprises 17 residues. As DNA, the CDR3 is TGTGCCAGCAGCCCTACTGGGGCGGGAGGGATCAGTTATGAGCAGTTCTTC. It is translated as CASSPTGAGGISYEQFF.

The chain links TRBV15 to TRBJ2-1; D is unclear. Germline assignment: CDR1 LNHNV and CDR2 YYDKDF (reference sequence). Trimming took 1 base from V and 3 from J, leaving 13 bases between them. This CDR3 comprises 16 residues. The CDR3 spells CATSRGLLLNYNEQFF. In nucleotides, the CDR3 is TGTGCCACCAGCAGAGGCCTACTCTTAAACTACAATGAGCAGTTCTTC.

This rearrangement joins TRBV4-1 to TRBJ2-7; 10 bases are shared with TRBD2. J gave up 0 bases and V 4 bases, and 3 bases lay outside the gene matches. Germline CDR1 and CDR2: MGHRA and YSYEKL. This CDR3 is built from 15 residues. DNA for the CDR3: TGCGCCAGCAGCCTACTAGCGGGGTCCTCCTACGAGCAGTACTTC. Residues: CASSLLAGSSYEQYF.

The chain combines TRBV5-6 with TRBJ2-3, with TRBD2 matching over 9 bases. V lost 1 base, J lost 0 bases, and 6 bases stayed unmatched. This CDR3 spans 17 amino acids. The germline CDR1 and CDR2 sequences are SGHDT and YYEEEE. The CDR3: CASSLLASGMSTDTQYF. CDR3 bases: TGTGCCAGCAGCTTGTTGGCTAGCGGGATGAGCACAGATACGCAGTATTTT.

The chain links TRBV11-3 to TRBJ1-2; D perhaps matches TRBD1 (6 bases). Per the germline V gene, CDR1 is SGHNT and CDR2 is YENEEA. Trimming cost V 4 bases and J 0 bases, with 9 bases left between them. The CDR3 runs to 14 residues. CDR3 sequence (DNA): TGTGCCAGCAGCTACACAGGGTCTAACTATGGCTACACCTTC. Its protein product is CASSYTGSNYGYTF.

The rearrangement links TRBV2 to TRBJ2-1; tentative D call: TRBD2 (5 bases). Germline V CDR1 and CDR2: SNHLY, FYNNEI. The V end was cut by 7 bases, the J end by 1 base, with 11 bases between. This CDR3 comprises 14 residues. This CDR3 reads CASTDGDSYNEQFF. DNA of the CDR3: TGTGCCAGCACGGACGGGGATTCCTACAATGAGCAGTTCTTC.

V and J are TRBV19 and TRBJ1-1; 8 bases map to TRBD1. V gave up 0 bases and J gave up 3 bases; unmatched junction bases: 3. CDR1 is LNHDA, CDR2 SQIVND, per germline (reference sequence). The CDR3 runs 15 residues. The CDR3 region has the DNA TGTGCCAGTAGTATAGATCCGACAGGGGACACTGAAGCTTTCTTT. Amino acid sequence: CASSIDPTGDTEAFF.

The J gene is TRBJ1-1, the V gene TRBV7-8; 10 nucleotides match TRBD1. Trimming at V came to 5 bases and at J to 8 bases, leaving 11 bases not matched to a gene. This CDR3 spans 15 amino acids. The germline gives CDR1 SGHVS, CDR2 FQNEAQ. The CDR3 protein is CASSNKIGGQGEAFF. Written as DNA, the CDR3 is TGTGCCAGCAGCAATAAAATTGGGGGACAGGGGGAAGCTTTCTTT.

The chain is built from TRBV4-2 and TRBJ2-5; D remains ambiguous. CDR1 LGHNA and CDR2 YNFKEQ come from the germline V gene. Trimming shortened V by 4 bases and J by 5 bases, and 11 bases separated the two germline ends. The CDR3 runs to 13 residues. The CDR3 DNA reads TGTGCCAGCAGCCCCTCAAAGCCGGAGACCCAGTACTTC. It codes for CASSPSKPETQYF.

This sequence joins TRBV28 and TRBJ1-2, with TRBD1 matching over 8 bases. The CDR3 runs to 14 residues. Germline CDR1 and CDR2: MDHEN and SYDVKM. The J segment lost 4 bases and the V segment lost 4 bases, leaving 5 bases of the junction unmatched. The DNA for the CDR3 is TGTGCCAGCAGTTCAGGGACAGGCAGCTATGGCTACACCTTC. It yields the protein CASSSGTGSYGYTF.

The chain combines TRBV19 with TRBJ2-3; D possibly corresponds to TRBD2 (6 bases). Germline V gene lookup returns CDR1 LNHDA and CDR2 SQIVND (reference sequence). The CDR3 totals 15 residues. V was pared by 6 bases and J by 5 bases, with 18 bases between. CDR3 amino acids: CASREDTGLEDTQYF. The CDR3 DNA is TGTGCCAGTAGGGAGGACACGGGACTCGAAGATACGCAGTATTTT.

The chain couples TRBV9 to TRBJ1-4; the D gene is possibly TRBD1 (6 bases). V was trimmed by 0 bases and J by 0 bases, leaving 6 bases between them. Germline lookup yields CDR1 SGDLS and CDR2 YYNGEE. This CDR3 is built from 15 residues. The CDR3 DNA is TGTGCCAGCAGCGTAGAGGGGGCAACTAATGAAAAACTGTTTTTT. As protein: CASSVEGATNEKLFF.

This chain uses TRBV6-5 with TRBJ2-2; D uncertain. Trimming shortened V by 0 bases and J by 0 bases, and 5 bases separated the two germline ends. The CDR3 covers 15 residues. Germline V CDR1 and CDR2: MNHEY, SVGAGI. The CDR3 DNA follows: TGTGCCAGCAGTTACTCGCTAGCGAACACCGGGGAGCTGTTTTTT. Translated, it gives CASSYSLANTGELFF.

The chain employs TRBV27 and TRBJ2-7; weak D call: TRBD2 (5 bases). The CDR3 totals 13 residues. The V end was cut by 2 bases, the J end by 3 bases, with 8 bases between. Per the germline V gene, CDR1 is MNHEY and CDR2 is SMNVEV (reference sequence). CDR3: CASSLGLIYEQYF. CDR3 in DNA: TGTGCCAGCAGTTTAGGACTTATCTACGAGCAGTACTTC.

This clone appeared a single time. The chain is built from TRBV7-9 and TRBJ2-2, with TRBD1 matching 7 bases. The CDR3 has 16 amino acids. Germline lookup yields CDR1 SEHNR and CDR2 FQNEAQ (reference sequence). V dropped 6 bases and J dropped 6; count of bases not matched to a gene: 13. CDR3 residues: CASSPLRGRRAGELFF. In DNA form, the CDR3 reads TGTGCCAGCAGTCCCTTAAGGGGGCGTCGCGCCGGGGAGCTGTTTTTT.

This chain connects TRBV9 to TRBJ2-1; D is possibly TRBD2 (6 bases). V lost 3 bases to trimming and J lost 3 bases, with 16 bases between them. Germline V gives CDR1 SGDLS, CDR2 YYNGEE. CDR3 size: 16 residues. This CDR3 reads CASSALRSGGYNEQFF. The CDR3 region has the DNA TGTGCCAGCAGCGCACTCCGTTCCGGGGGCTACAATGAGCAGTTCTTC.

CDR3 amino acids: CASSANPANYGYTF. DNA for the CDR3: TGTGCCAGCAGTGCCAACCCCGCGAACTATGGCTACACCTTC. The chain employs TRBV2 and TRBJ1-2; D gene ambiguous. Germline V gene data show CDR1 as SNHLY and CDR2 as FYNNEI. V was shortened by 4 bases and J by 2 bases, with 11 bases between the two germline ends. This CDR3 is built from 14 residues.

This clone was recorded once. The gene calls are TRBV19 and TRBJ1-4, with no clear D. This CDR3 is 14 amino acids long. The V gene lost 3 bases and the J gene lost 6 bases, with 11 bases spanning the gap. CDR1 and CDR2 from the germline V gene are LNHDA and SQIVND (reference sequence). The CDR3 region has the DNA TGTGCCAGTAGTATCAGACGCTTGGATGAAAAACTGTTTTTT. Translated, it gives CASSIRRLDEKLFF.

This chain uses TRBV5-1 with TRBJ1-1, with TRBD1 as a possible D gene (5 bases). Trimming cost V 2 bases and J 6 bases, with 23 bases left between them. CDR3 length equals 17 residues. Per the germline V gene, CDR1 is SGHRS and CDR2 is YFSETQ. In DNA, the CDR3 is TGCGCCAGCAGCTTACGAGGGGTTAGTGGAGGAAAAGCTGAAGCTTTCTTT. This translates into CASSLRGVSGGKAEAFF. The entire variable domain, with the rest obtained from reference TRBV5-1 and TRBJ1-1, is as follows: KAGVTQTPRYLIKTRGQQVTLSCSPISGHRSVSWYQQTPGQGLQFLFEYFSETQRNKGNFPGRFSGRQFSNSRSEMNVSTLELGDSALYLCASSLRGVSGGKAEAFFGQGTRLTVV.

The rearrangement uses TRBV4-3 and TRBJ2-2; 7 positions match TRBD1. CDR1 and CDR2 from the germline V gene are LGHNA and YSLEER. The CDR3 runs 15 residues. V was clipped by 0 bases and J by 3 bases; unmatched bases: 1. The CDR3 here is CASSQDDRDTGELFF. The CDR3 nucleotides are TGCGCCAGCAGCCAAGACGACAGGGACACCGGGGAGCTGTTTTTT.

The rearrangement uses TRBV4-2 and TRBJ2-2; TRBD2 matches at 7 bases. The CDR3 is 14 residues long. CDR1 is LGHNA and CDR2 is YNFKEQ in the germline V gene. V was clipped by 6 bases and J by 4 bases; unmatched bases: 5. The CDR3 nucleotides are TGTGCCAGCAGTTGGGGCGGGGGCACCGGGGAGCTGTTTTTT. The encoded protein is CASSWGGGTGELFF.

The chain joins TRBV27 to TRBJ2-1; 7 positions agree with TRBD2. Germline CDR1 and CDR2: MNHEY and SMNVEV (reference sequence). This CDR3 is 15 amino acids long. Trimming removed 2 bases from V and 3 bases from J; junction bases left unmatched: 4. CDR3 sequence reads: CASSLAGEVYNEQFF. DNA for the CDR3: TGTGCCAGCAGTTTAGCGGGAGAGGTCTACAATGAGCAGTTCTTC.